Given below is one T cell receptor beta chain in context. For TCR beta, libraries came from iRepertoire HTBI primers and Arm-PCR of CDR3 regions. TCRdb independently ran MiXCR on the multiplex PCR reads; one entry per CDR3 protein. The sample records some 420,000 distinct CDR3 sequences, approximately 22% being singletons. This sample is drawn from a study of regulatory T cells in long-lasting Graves disease. Time point indicated: persistent/refractory GD, antithyroid drugs over 5 years with positive TRAb. Construction of the TCR library relied on RNA isolated from PBMCs. This CDR3 has 14 amino acids. Germline V gene sequence: CDR1 MNHEY, CDR2 SVGAGI. The V segment lost 4 bases and the J segment 4 bases; nucleotides outside the gene matches: 5.

The chain carries TRBV6-5 and TRBJ1-1, with 8 positions matching TRBD1. The TCR sequence derives from a female donor with Graves disease. This specimen was peripheral blood mononuclear cells (PBMCs), taken when the disease was refractory, from a patient treated with antithyroid drugs. As DNA, the CDR3 is TGTGCCAGCAGTTCCCGGACAGGGACCACTGAAGCTTTCTTT. It yields the protein CASSSRTGTTEAFF.